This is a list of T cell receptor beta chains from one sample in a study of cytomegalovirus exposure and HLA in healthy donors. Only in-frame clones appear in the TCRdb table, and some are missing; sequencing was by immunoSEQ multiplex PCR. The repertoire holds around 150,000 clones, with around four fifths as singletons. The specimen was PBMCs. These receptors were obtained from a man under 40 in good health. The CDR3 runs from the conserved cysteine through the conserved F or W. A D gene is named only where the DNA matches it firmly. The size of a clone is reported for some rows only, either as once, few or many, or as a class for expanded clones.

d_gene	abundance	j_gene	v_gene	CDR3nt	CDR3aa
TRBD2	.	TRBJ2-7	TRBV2	TGTGCCAGCAGTAACCAAGGGCTAGCGGCGCAGCAGTACTTC	CASSNQGLAAQQYF
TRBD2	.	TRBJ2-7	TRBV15	TGTGCCACCAGCAGAGATAGCGGGCTAGCCTACGAGCAGTACTTC	CATSRDSGLAYEQYF
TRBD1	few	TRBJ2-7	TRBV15	TGTGCCACCAGCAGGGGGGGACAGGGCGGGGAGCAGTACTTC	CATSRGGQGGEQYF
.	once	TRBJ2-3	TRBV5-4	TGTGCCAGCAGCTGGGGGGGCAGGGGCACAGATACGCAGTATTTT	CASSWGGRGTDTQYF
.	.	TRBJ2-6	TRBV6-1	TGTGCCAGCAGGGACTCAGGGGCTGGGGCCAACGTCCTGACTTTC	CASRDSGAGANVLTF
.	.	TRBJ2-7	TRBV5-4	TGTGCCAGCAGCTTGGTTGTTGGCCTCCTCTCCGAGCAGTACTTC	CASSLVVGLLSEQYF
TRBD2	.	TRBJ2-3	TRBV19	TGTGCCAGTAGTATGGGACTAGCGGGAGGGGATACGCAGTATTTT	CASSMGLAGGDTQYF
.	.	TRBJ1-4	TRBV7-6	TGTGCCAGCAGCCTCGGAAGCGGGACACCCCGAGCTCCTCACTCGCGGGAAAAACTGTTTTTT	CASSLGSGTPRAPHSREKLFF
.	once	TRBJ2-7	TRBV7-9	TGTGCCAGCAGCTGGGCCCTCTACGAGCAGTACTTC	CASSWALYEQYF
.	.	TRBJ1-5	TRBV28	TGTGCCAGCAGTTTACTGCGTGGTCAGCCCCAGCATTTT	CASSLLRGQPQHF
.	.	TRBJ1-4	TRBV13	TGTGCCAGCAGCTTAGGCAGGGGAGTTGAAAAACTGTTTTTT	CASSLGRGVEKLFF
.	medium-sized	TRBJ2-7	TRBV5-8	TGTGCCAGCAGCCCCGGACTCGACGAGCAGTACTTC	CASSPGLDEQYF
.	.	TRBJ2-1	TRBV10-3	TGTGCCATCAGCGGGAGGACAGAGAGGGGCAATGAGCAGTTCTTC	CAISGRTERGNEQFF
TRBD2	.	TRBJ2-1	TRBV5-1	TGCGCCAGCAGCTCGGCATTGGGACTAGCGAGCTACAATGAGCAGTTCTTC	CASSSALGLASYNEQFF
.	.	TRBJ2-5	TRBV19	TGTGCCAGTAGTATATCCGGGACTCCCCCGGAGGCCCAGTACTTC	CASSISGTPPEAQYF
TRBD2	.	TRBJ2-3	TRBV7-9	TGTTCCAGCAGCCTTAGGCCTCGGACGGGAGGGGCAGATACGCAGTATTTT	CSSSLRPRTGGADTQYF
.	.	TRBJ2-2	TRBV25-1	TGTGCCAGCAGTGCCACAAGTAAGGGGGAGCTGTTTTTT	CASSATSKGELFF
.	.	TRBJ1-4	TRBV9	TGTGCCAGCACCCCAGGACACAGCCTTGCAACTAATGAAAAACTGTTTTTT	CASTPGHSLATNEKLFF
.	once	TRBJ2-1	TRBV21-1	TGTGCCAGCAGCAAAGGTGTGGTTGGCAGGGATCTCAAAAATCCATACAATGAGCAGTTCTTC	CASSKGVVGRDLKNPYNEQFF
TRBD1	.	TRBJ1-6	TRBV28	TGTGCCAGCAGTTTAGGGCAGGGGGTAGCGAGGAATTCACCCCTCCACTTT	CASSLGQGVARNSPLHF
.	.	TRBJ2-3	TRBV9	TGTGCCAGCAGCGGCCCTAGGCCAGATACGCAGTATTTT	CASSGPRPDTQYF
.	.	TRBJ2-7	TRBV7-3	TGTGCCAGCAGCTTGGGAGGTAGAGGATACGAGCAGTACTTC	CASSLGGRGYEQYF
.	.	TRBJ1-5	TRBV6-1	TGTGCCAGCAGTGGTTACGGACAAAGCTATAGCAATCAGCCCCAGCATTTT	CASSGYGQSYSNQPQHF
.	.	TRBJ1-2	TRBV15	TGTGCCACCAGCAGAGATCGAGGCAGGGTTGGCTATGGCTACACCTTC	CATSRDRGRVGYGYTF
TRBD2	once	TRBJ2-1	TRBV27	TGTGCCAGTTTTCTCGGGAGGGGCTCCTACAATGAGCAGTTCTTC	CASFLGRGSYNEQFF
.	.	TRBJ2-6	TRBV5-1	TGCGCCAGCCACCTCCGGGGGGCCAACGTCCTGACTTTC	CASHLRGANVLTF
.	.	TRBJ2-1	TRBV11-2	TGTGCCAGCAGCTCAAGACTAACGGGAGAACCGGGTGAGCAGTTCTTC	CASSSRLTGEPGEQFF
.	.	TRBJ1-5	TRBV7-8	TGTGCCAGCAGCTTACGGCAGGGTGGCAATCAGCCCCAGCATTTT	CASSLRQGGNQPQHF
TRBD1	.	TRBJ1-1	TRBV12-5	TGTGCTAGTGGCACTAAAACAGGGGCAAACACTGAAGCTTTCTTT	CASGTKTGANTEAFF
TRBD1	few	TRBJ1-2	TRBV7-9	TGTGCCAGCACCACGCCCGGGACAGCCTATGGCTACACCTTC	CASTTPGTAYGYTF
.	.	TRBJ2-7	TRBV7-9	TGTGCCAGCAGCCCAGGTCGGGGGGCCTCCTACGAGCAGTACTTC	CASSPGRGASYEQYF
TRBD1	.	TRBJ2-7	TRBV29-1	TGCAGCGTGCGGGGGGACAGGGGAGCGTCCTACGAGCAGTACTTC	CSVRGDRGASYEQYF
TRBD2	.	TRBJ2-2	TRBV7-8	TGTGCCAGCAGCTTAGCGCTTGGACTAGGAGACACCGGGGAGCTGTTTTTT	CASSLALGLGDTGELFF
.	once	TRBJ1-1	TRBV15	TGTGCCACCAGCAGAGATCGGTGGTCGAGCACTGAAGCTTTCTTT	CATSRDRWSSTEAFF
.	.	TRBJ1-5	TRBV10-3	TGTGCCATCAGCGCTTACAGGGAAGATCAGCCCCAGCATTTT	CAISAYREDQPQHF
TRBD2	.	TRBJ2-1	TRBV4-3	TGCGCCAGCAGCCAAGATCGAGGCGGGAGTACGGATGAGCAGTTCTTC	CASSQDRGGSTDEQFF
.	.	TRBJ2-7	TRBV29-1	TGCAGCGTTATGGCGGTGAGCTCCTACGAGCAGTACTTC	CSVMAVSSYEQYF
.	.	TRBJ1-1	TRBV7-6	TGTGCCAGCAGCGATAGGGCGGGGGGGAACACTGAAGCTTTCTTT	CASSDRAGGNTEAFF
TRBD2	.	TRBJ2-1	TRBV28	TGTGCCAGCAGTTTGGGAGGGGCTTCCTACAATGAGCAGTTCTTC	CASSLGGASYNEQFF
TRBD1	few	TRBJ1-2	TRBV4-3	TGCGCCAGCAGCCAAGATCGGGCAGGGGGCTGGGACTATGGCTACACCTTC	CASSQDRAGGWDYGYTF
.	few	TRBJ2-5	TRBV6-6	TGTGCCAGCAGTCCCTCAGGTGTGGAGACCCAGTACTTC	CASSPSGVETQYF
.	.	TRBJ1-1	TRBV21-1	TGTGCCAGCAACTCGGGATGGGGTCGGGCTTTCTTT	CASNSGWGRAFF